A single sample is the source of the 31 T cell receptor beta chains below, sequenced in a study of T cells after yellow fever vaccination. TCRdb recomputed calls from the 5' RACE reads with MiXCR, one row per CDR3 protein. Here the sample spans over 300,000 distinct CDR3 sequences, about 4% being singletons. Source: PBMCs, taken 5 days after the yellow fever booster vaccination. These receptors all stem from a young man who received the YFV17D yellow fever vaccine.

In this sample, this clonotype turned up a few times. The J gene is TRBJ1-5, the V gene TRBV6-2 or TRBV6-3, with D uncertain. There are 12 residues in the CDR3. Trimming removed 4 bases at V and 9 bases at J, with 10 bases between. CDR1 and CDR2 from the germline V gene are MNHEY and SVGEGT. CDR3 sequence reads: CASSWATGPQHF. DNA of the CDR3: TGTGCCAGCAGTTGGGCTACGGGGCCCCAGCATTTT.

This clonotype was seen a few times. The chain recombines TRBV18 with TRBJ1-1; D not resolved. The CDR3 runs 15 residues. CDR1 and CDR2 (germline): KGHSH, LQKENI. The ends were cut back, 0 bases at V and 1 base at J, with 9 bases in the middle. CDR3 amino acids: CASSPPFSRNTEAFF. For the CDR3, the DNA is TGTGCCAGCTCACCACCCTTCAGCAGGAACACTGAAGCTTTCTTT.

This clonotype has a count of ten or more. The CDR3, as DNA: TGCGCCAGCAGCTTGGCGGGCGGGGGGGCCACAGATACGCAGTATTTT. Protein: CASSLAGGGATDTQYF. V and J are TRBV5-1 and TRBJ2-3, with 9 positions matching TRBD2. CDR1 SGHRS and CDR2 YFSETQ come from the germline V gene. V lost 0 bases to trimming and J lost 2 bases; unmatched junction nucleotides: 4. The CDR3 is made up of 16 amino acids.

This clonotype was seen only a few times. In DNA form, the CDR3 reads TGTGCCATCAGTGAGTCGGGACTAGCGGGGGGCACGTACCAAGAGACCCAGTACTTC. Translated, it gives CAISESGLAGGTYQETQYF. The chain has TRBV10-3 and TRBJ2-5, with 15 bases that match TRBD2. This CDR3 spans 19 amino acids. The V gene's germline CDR1 is ENHRY and CDR2 SYGVKD. With V trimmed by 0 bases and J by 0 bases, 5 bases remained unmatched.

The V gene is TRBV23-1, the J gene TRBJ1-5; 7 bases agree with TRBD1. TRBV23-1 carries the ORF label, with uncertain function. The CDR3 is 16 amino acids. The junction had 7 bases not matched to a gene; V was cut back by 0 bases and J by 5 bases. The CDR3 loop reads CASSQSEGAPYQPQHF. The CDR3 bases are TGCGCCAGCAGTCAATCAGAGGGGGCCCCATATCAGCCCCAGCATTTT.

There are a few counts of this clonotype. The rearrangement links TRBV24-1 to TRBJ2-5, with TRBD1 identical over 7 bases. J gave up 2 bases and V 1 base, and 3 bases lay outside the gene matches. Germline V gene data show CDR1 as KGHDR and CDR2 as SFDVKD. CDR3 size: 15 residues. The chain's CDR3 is CATSDFGQAQETQYF. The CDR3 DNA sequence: TGTGCCACCAGTGATTTCGGACAGGCACAAGAGACCCAGTACTTC.

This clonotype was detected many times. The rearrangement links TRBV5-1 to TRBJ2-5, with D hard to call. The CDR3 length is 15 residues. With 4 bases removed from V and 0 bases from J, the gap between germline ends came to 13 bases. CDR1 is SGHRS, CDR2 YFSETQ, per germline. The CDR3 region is CASSRDQTHQETQYF. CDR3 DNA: TGCGCCAGCAGCCGCGACCAGACACACCAAGAGACCCAGTACTTC.

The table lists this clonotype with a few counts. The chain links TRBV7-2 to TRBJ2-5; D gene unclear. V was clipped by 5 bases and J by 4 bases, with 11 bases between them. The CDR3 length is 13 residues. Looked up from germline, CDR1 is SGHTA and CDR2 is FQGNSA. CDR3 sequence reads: CASSARMRETQYF. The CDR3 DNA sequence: TGTGCCAGCAGCGCACGCATGCGAGAGACCCAGTACTTC.

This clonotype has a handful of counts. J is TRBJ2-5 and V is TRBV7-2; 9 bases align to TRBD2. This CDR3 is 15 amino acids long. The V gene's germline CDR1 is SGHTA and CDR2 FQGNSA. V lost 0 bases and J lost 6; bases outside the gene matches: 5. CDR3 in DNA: TGTGCCAGCAGCTTAGCTTTGAGCGGGGGGAAGACCCAGTACTTC. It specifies CASSLALSGGKTQYF. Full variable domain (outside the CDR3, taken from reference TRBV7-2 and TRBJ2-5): GAGVSQSPSNKVTEKGKDVELRCDPISGHTALYWYRQSLGQGLEFLIYFQGNSAPDKSGLPSDRFSAERTGGSVSTLTIQRTQQEDSAVYLCASSLALSGGKTQYFGPGTRLLVL.

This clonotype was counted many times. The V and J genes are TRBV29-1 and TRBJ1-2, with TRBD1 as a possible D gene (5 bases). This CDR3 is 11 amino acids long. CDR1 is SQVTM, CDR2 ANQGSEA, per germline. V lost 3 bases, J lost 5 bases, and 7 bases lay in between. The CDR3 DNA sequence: TGCAGCGTTGACGGGGGGTATGGCTACACCTTC. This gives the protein CSVDGGYGYTF.

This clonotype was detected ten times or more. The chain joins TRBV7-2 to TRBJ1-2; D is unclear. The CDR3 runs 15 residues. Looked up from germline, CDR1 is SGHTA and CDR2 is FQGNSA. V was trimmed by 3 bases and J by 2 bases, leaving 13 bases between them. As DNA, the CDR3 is TGTGCCAGCAGCTTGGGGTCGGGCAGGAACTATGGCTACACCTTC. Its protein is CASSLGSGRNYGYTF.

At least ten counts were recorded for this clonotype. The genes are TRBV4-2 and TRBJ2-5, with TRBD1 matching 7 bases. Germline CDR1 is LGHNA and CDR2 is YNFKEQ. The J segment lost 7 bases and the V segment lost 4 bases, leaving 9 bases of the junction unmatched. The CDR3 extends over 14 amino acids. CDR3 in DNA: TGTGCCAGCAGCCGTTTAGGACAGGAAGGGACCCAGTACTTC. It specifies CASSRLGQEGTQYF.

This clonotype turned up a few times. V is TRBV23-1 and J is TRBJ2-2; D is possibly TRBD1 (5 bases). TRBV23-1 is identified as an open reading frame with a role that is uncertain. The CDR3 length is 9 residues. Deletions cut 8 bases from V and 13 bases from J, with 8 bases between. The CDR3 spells CASLTGLFF. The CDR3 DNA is TGCGCCAGCTTAACAGGGCTGTTTTTT.

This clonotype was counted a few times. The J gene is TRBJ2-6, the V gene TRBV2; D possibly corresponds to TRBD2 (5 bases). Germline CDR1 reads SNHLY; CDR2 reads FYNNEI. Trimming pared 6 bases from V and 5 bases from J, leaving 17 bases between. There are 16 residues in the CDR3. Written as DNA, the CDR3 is TGTGCCAGCAGGACGGTAGGAGGATTTAGGGCCAACGTCCTGACTTTC. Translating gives CASRTVGGFRANVLTF.

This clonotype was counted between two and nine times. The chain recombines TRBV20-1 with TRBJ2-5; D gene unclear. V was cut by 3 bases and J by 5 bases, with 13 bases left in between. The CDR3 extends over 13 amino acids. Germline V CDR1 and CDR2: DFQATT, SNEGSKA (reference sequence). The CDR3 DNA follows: TGCAGTGCTAGGACTGAATTGGGGGAGACCCAGTACTTC. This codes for CSARTELGETQYF.

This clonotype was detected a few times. The CDR3 nucleotides read TGTGCCAGCAGCTTGCCCGGACAGGGGAGTGAGCAGTTCTTC. This gives the protein CASSLPGQGSEQFF. The chain links TRBV5-5 to TRBJ2-1, with 9 bases matching TRBD1. J lost 9 bases, V lost 1 base, and 5 bases had no gene match. The CDR3 is 14 amino acids. The germline V gene has CDR1 SGHKS and CDR2 YYEKEE (reference sequence).

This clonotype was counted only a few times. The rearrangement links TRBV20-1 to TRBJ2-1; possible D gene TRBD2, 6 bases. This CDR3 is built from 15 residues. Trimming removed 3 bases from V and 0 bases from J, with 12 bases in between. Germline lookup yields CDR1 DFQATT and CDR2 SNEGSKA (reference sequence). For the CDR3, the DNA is TGCAGTGCTAGGCTGGCGGGGAGCTCCTACAATGAGCAGTTCTTC. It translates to CSARLAGSSYNEQFF.

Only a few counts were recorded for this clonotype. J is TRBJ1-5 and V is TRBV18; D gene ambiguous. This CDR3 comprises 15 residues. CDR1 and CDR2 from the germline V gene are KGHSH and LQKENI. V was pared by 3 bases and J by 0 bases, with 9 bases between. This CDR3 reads CASSPMQDSNQPQHF. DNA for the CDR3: TGTGCCAGCTCACCGATGCAGGATAGCAATCAGCCCCAGCATTTT.

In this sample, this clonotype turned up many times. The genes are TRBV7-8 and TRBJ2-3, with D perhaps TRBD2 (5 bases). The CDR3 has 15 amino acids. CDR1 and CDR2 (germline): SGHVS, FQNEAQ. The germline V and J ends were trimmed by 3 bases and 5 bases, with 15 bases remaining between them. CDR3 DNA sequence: TGTGCCAGCAGCTTCCCTGGACTCCTAGAAGATACGCAGTATTTT. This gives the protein CASSFPGLLEDTQYF.

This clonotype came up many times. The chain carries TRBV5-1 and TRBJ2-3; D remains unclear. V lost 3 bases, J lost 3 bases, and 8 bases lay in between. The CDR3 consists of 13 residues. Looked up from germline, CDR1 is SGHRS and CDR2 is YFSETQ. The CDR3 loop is CASSYGGTDTQYF. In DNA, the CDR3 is TGCGCCAGCAGCTACGGTGGGACAGATACGCAGTATTTT.

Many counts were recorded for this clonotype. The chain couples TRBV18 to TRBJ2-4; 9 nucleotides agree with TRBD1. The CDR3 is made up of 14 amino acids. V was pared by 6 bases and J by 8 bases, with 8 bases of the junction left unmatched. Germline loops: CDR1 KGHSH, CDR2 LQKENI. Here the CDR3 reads CASSGTGLKDIQYF. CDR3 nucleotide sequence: TGTGCCAGCTCGGGGACAGGGTTAAAGGACATTCAGTACTTC.

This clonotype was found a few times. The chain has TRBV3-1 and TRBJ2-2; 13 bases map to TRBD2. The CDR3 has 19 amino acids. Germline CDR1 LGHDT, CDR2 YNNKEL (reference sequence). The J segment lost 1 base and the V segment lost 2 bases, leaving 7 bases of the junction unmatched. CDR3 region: CASSQPGLAGTRNTGELFF. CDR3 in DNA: TGTGCCAGCAGCCAACCGGGACTAGCGGGGACGAGGAACACCGGGGAGCTGTTTTTT.

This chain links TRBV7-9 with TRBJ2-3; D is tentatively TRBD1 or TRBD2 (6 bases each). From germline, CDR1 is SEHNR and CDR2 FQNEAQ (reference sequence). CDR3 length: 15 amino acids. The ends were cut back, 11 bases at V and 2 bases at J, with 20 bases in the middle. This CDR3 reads CASTPGASNTDTQYF. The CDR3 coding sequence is TGTGCCTCAACCCCGGGGGCTAGCAACACAGATACGCAGTATTTT.

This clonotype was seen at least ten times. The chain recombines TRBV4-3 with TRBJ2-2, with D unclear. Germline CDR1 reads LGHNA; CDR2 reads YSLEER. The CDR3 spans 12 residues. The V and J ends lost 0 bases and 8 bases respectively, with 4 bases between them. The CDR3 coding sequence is TGCGCCAGCAGCCAAGAGAGGGGGGAGCTGTTTTTT. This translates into CASSQERGELFF.

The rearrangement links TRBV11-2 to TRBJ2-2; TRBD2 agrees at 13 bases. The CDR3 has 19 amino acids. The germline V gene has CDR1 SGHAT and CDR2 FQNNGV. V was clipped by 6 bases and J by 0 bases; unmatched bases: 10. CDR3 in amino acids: CASRGIPGTSGANTGELFF. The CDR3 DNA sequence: TGTGCCAGCAGGGGAATTCCCGGGACTAGCGGGGCGAACACCGGGGAGCTGTTTTTT.

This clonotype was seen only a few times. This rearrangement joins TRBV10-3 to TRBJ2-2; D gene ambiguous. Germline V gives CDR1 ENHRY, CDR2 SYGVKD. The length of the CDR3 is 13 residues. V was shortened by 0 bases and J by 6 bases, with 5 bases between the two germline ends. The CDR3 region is CAISESRAGELFF. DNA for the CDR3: TGTGCCATCAGTGAGTCGCGAGCCGGGGAGCTGTTTTTT.

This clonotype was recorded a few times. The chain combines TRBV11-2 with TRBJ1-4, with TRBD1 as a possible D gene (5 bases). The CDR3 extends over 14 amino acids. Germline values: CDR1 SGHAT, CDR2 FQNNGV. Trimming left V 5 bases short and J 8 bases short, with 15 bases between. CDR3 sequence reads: CASSKPTAREKLFF. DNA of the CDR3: TGTGCCAGCAGCAAACCGACAGCGAGAGAAAAACTGTTTTTT.

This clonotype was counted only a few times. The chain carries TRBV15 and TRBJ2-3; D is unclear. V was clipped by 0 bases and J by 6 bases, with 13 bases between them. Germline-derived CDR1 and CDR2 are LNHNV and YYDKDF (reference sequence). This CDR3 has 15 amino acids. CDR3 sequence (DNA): TGTGCCACCAGCAGAGATCGGGTGAAGGTGGATACGCAGTATTTT. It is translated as CATSRDRVKVDTQYF.

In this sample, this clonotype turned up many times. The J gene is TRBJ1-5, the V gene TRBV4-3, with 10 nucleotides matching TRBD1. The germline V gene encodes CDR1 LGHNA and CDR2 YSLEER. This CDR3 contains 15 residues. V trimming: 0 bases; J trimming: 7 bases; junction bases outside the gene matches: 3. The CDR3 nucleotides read TGCGCCAGCAGCCAAGACTGGACAGGGGGGCAGCCCCAGCATTTT. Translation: CASSQDWTGGQPQHF.

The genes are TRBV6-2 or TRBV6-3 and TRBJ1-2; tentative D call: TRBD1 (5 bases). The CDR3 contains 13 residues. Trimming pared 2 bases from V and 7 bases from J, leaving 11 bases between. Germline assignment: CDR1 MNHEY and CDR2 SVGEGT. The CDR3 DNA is TGTGCCAGCAGTTACGCATACGGGGCTGGCTACACCTTC. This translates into CASSYAYGAGYTF.

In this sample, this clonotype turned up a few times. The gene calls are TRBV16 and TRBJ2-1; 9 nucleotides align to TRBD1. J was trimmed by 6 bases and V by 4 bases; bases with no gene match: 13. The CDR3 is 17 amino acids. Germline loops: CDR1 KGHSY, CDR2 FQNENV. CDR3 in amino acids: CASSPPDRGPPRNEQFF. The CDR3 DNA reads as TGTGCCAGCAGCCCCCCGGACAGGGGCCCTCCTCGCAATGAGCAGTTCTTC.